A single sample is the source of the 18 T cell receptor beta chains below, sequenced in a study of radiation and T cells in renal cell carcinoma. Some clones are missing from TCRdb's copy, which holds only in-frame ones; the method was immunoSEQ multiplex PCR. The sample lists 45,000 to 65,000 clones, over 70% occurring once. Indicated time point: baseline pretreatment blood. Treatment denoted: 15 Gy SBRT to primary tumor, nephrectomy 4 weeks later. The sample in question was blood, obtained from a patient whose treatment included radiotherapy and nephrectomy. These receptors were collected from a man aged 55 to 70 with renal cell carcinoma.

The CDR3 DNA sequence: TGCGCCAGCAGTGTTACAGGGGTAGGGAACATTCAGTACTTC. As protein: CASSVTGVGNIQYF. The V gene is TRBV10-1, the J gene TRBJ2-4; TRBD1 agrees at 7 bases. Germline CDR1 and CDR2: WNHNN and SYGVQD (reference sequence). V shed 4 bases, J shed 7 bases, and the junction held 7 bases outside the gene matches. The CDR3 is 14 residues long.

The chain combines TRBV11-2 with TRBJ2-2; 8 bases line up with TRBD2. The length of the CDR3 is 18 residues. CDR1 is SGHAT and CDR2 is FQNNGV in the germline V gene. V was pared by 4 bases and J by 3 bases, with 13 bases of the junction left unmatched. The CDR3 coding sequence is TGTGCCAGCAGCTGGATATGGATCCAGCGGGAGTACACCGGGGAGCTGTTTTTT. Amino acids: CASSWIWIQREYTGELFF.

This chain links TRBV5-1 with TRBJ2-2; 8 nucleotides match TRBD1. V lost 1 base and J lost 5; bases outside the gene matches: 7. CDR1 is SGHRS, CDR2 YFSETQ, per germline. The CDR3 spans 16 residues. The CDR3 DNA reads as TGCGCCAGCAGCTTGAAGATCAGGGGGCTAACCGGGGAGCTGTTTTTT. Its protein product is CASSLKIRGLTGELFF.

The CDR3 sequence: CASTLGGSEQFF. For the CDR3, the DNA is TGTGCCAGCACCCTGGGGGGGTCTGAGCAGTTCTTC. The rearrangement joins TRBV6-6 to TRBJ2-1; 7 positions agree with TRBD2. The CDR3 loop spans 12 amino acids. After removal of 7 bases from V and 9 bases from J, the junction contained 6 bases not matched to a gene. The germline V gene has CDR1 MNHNY and CDR2 SVGAGI (reference sequence).

DNA for the CDR3: TGTGCCAGCAGTTACTCCGGACAGCTTTCGAACTATGGCTACACCTTC. This translates into CASSYSGQLSNYGYTF. The J gene is TRBJ1-2, the V gene TRBV6-5; D is perhaps TRBD1 (6 bases). From germline, CDR1 is MNHEY and CDR2 SVGAGI. The CDR3 covers 16 residues. Trimming pared 0 bases from V and 2 bases from J, leaving 13 bases between.

This clone was counted between two and nine times. The V gene is TRBV19, the J gene TRBJ1-2; D may be TRBD1 (5 bases). The CDR3 sequence is 13 residues long. V lost 5 bases, J lost 5 bases, and 12 bases lay in between. CDR1 and CDR2 (germline): LNHDA, SQIVND (reference sequence). CDR3 bases: TGTGCCAGTAGTCAGCAGGGATTATATGGCTACACCTTC. It encodes CASSQQGLYGYTF.

By share, this clone ranks as medium-sized. Here the CDR3 DNA reads TGTGCCAGCAGTCTTTTAGGCGCCTACAATGAGCAGTTCTTC. It codes for CASSLLGAYNEQFF. The chain links TRBV28 to TRBJ2-1, with unresolved D. Trimming cost V 5 bases and J 2 bases, with 10 bases left between them. Looked up from germline, CDR1 is MDHEN and CDR2 is SYDVKM. The CDR3 consists of 14 residues.

This chain uses TRBV14 with TRBJ1-6; no firm D call. With 4 bases removed from V and 7 bases from J, the gap between germline ends came to 8 bases. Germline CDR1 is SGHDN and CDR2 is FVKESK. CDR3 length equals 13 residues. DNA of the CDR3: TGTGCCAGCAGCCTGACCCCGAATTCACCCCTCCACTTT. Translation: CASSLTPNSPLHF.

The chain employs TRBV5-1 and TRBJ2-5; tentative D call: TRBD2 (5 bases). V was trimmed by 3 bases and J by 5 bases, leaving 20 bases between them. This CDR3 is built from 16 residues. The germline CDR1 and CDR2 sequences are SGHRS and YFSETQ. Here the CDR3 reads CASSSHLGLAGETQYF. The CDR3 bases are TGCGCCAGCAGCTCACACCTTGGCCTAGCTGGGGAGACCCAGTACTTC.

The genes are TRBV12-5 and TRBJ1-5; D may be TRBD1 (5 bases). CDR1 and CDR2 (germline): LGHNT, FRNRAP. The CDR3 runs 15 residues. Trimming pared 5 bases from V and 2 bases from J, leaving 13 bases between. The CDR3 bases are TGTGCTAGTGGTCCCAGGGTGGTCGGCAATCAGCCCCAGCATTTT. This encodes CASGPRVVGNQPQHF.

The rearrangement uses TRBV19 and TRBJ2-2, with D maybe TRBD1 (6 bases). This CDR3 contains 14 residues. V was shortened by 8 bases and J by 6 bases, with 16 bases between the two germline ends. Germline V gene sequence: CDR1 LNHDA, CDR2 SQIVND (reference sequence). Written as DNA, the CDR3 is TGTGCCAGTGAAGAGGAAAGGGGGTCCGGGGAGCTGTTTTTT. Its protein product is CASEEERGSGELFF.

The gene calls are TRBV7-3 and TRBJ2-2, with a weak D call TRBD2 (6 bases). From germline, CDR1 is SGHTA and CDR2 FQGTGA. The CDR3 sequence is 15 residues long. Deletions cut 4 bases from V and 4 bases from J, with 13 bases between. CDR3 DNA sequence: TGTGCCAGCAGCTCCAGGGTGGGGGGCACCGGGGAGCTGTTTTTT. This sequence encodes CASSSRVGGTGELFF.

The chain is built from TRBV7-8 and TRBJ2-5; D could derive from TRBD1 or TRBD2 (6 bases each). Germline V gives CDR1 SGHVS, CDR2 FQNEAQ. Trimming cost V 0 bases and J 4 bases, with 15 bases left between them. The CDR3 length is 16 residues. CDR3 DNA: TGTGCCAGCAGCTTAGCTCTCGGACGGGGGCGAGAGACCCAGTACTTC. It encodes CASSLALGRGRETQYF.

The V call is TRBV6-1, the J call TRBJ2-7; D is perhaps TRBD1 (6 bases). V lost 2 bases, J lost 7 bases, and 15 bases lay in between. This CDR3 is built from 14 residues. Germline loops: CDR1 MNHNS, CDR2 SASEGT. The CDR3 loop is CASSENGRGLEQYV. The CDR3 DNA is TGTGCCAGCAGTGAAAACGGCAGGGGTTTAGAGCAGTACGTC.

The sample holds one count of this clone. The chain combines TRBV7-2 with TRBJ2-1, with TRBD2 matching over 12 bases. This CDR3 is 15 amino acids long. The V segment lost 1 base and the J segment 8 bases; nucleotides outside the gene matches: 3. Germline CDR1 SGHTA, CDR2 FQGNSA. CDR3 in amino acids: CASSLGLAGADEQFF. The CDR3 region has the DNA TGTGCCAGCAGCTTAGGACTAGCGGGAGCGGATGAGCAGTTCTTC.

The CDR3 spells CASRFGQGDGYTF. In DNA, the CDR3 is TGTGCCAGCAGATTCGGACAGGGAGATGGCTACACCTTC. The chain links TRBV5-6 to TRBJ1-2; 8 nucleotides line up with TRBD1. Germline CDR1 and CDR2: SGHDT and YYEEEE. This CDR3 contains 13 residues. V was pared by 5 bases and J by 6 bases, with 6 bases of the junction left unmatched.

For the CDR3, the DNA is TGTGCCAGCAGCTTACTAGCGGGAGGACAAGAGACCCAGTACTTC. This codes for CASSLLAGGQETQYF. This sequence joins TRBV7-9 and TRBJ2-5; 11 positions match TRBD2. This CDR3 has 15 amino acids. From germline, CDR1 is SEHNR and CDR2 FQNEAQ (reference sequence). Trimming removed 2 bases from V and 2 bases from J; junction bases left unmatched: 1.

This clone is categorized as medium-sized (0.01 to 0.1%). This chain uses TRBV6-4 with TRBJ2-6; D is unresolved. The CDR3 consists of 15 residues. The germline CDR1 and CDR2 sequences are MRHNA and SNTAGT. V was shortened by 0 bases and J by 0 bases, with 3 bases between the two germline ends. CDR3 protein: CASSDSISGANVLTF. CDR3 nucleotide sequence: TGTGCCAGCAGTGACTCGATCTCTGGGGCCAACGTCCTGACTTTC.